This is a list of T cell receptor beta chains from one sample in a study of shared clonotypes between healthy human individuals. Some clones are missing from TCRdb's copy, which holds only in-frame ones; the method was immunoSEQ multiplex PCR. The sample yields 2 million to 2.5 million clones, about 92% seen once. Input material: naive CD8+ T cells from PBMCs. These receptors came from a man younger than 35 in good health. Some clones in this sample may be carry-over from other donors' samples. Both conserved end residues are part of each CDR3. D genes are given only for firm matches. The size field is filled for only some rows; it gives once, few, many or a size class.

>TRBJ2-1|-|TRBV4-3|15|-
TGCGCCAGCAGCCAAGACACGGGAGCCTACAATGAGCAGTTCTTC
CASSQDTGAYNEQFF
>TRBJ2-1|-|TRBV7-9|17|-
TGTGCCAGCAGCCCCCAGACAGGCGGGGTCTCCTACAATGAGCAGTTCTTC
CASSPQTGGVSYNEQFF
>TRBJ1-1|-|TRBV11-2|17|-
TGTGCCAGCAGCTTAGGGTTCAGTCAGGTTGAGAACACTGAAGCTTTCTTT
CASSLGFSQVENTEAFF
>TRBJ1-1|-|TRBV28|17|TRBD1
TGTGCCAGCAGGAACCGCCCCGGGGACAGACCGAACACTGAAGCTTTCTTT
CASRNRPGDRPNTEAFF
>TRBJ1-1|-|TRBV2|13|-
TGTGCCAGCAGTGTGGAGGGTTGGACTGAAGCTTTCTTT
CASSVEGWTEAFF
>TRBJ2-1|-|TRBV27|13|-
TGTGCCAGCAGTTTTAGTAACTACAATGAGCAGTTCTTC
CASSFSNYNEQFF
>TRBJ2-5|-|TRBV19|16|-
TGTGCCAGTAGTATGGCTAGACAGACTATTCAAGAGACCCAGTACTTC
CASSMARQTIQETQYF
>TRBJ2-7|-|TRBV9|14|TRBD1
TGTGCCAGCAGCGTAGAGGGGGCCAACTACGAGCAGTACTTC
CASSVEGANYEQYF
>TRBJ2-7|-|TRBV7-9|16|-
TGTGCCAGCAGCCAAATAGGGGCGGGGACTGGGTACGAGCAGTACTTC
CASSQIGAGTGYEQYF
>TRBJ2-7|-|TRBV5-1|14|TRBD1
TGCGCCAGCAGCCGAGGACAGGGGGCCTACGAGCAGTACTTC
CASSRGQGAYEQYF
>TRBJ2-7|-|TRBV28|14|-
TGTGCCAGCAGCATAATTACTGAAGCCTACGAGCAGTACTTC
CASSIITEAYEQYF
>TRBJ2-2|-|TRBV28|16|TRBD1
TGTGCCAGCAGTTTGGACAGGCGGATTGACACCGGGGAGCTGTTTTTT
CASSLDRRIDTGELFF
>TRBJ2-7|-|TRBV28|15|TRBD1
TGTGCCAGCAGTAACAGACAGGGGAGCTCCTACGAGCAGTACTTC
CASSNRQGSSYEQYF
>TRBJ1-4|-|TRBV5-4|18|-
TGTGCCAGCAGCTCTGATGGTCCTTACCCCCGAACTAATGAAAAACTGTTTTTT
CASSSDGPYPRTNEKLFF
>TRBJ2-6|once|TRBV28|18|-
TGTGCCAGCAGTTCCCCCGAACTGATTCGCTCTGGGGCCAACGTCCTGACTTTC
CASSSPELIRSGANVLTF
>TRBJ2-7|-|TRBV27|11|-
TGTGCCACCACTTCTTCCTACGAGCAGTACTTC
CATTSSYEQYF
>TRBJ1-5|-|TRBV7-9|12|-
TGTGCCAGCAGCTTTGAGTATCAGCCCCAGCATTTT
CASSFEYQPQHF
>TRBJ2-1|once|TRBV7-9|15|-
TGTGCCAGCAGCCCGGGGACGGTGAAGGCTACTGAGCAGTTCTTC
CASSPGTVKATEQFF
>TRBJ2-7|-|TRBV6-1|15|-
TGTGCCAGCAGCCCCAACCTAGGCAGGGGCTACGAGCAGTACTTC
CASSPNLGRGYEQYF
>TRBJ1-4|-|TRBV4-2|17|-
TGTGCCAGCAGCCATCCCAGTGTCGGAGCAACTAATGAAAAACTGTTTTTT
CASSHPSVGATNEKLFF
>TRBJ2-5|-|TRBV10-3|16|TRBD1
TGTGCCATCAGTGAACACGGACAGGGATCCCCTGAGACCCAGTACTTC
CAISEHGQGSPETQYF